This paragraph reports one T cell receptor (beta chain). No antigen is known for it. This specimen comes from a study of CD8 T cells in ankylosing spondylitis. Study-wide findings and caveats: Matched ankylosing spondylitis synovial fluid reportedly contained a significantly enriched population of disease-linked clones. Ankylosing spondylitis blood appeared to carry a characteristic TCR beta motif of fewer than 10 highly homologous variants.

Quantitative 5'-RACE with molecular barcodes was used to make the TCR beta libraries. TCRdb re-analysed the 5' RACE reads in MiXCR, keeping a single row per CDR3 protein. The sample carries about 210,000 distinct CDR3 sequences, just under 7.5% recorded once. Deletions cut 9 bases from V and 2 bases from J, with 11 bases between. The germline gives CDR1 SNHLY, CDR2 FYNNEI. The CDR3 consists of 12 residues. The chain joins TRBV2 to TRBJ2-7; a possible D gene is TRBD1 (6 bases). The specimen sequenced was blood, either unsorted or a sorted T cell fraction (not recorded which). The receptor was derived from a male donor with ankylosing spondylitis. The CDR3 nucleotides are TGTGCCAGTATCAGGGGCCCCTACGAGCAGTACTTC. Residues: CASIRGPYEQYF.